Shown below are 22 T cell receptor beta chains from a single sample sequenced in a study of blood T cell repertoires in COVID-19. Clones were sequenced by immunoSEQ multiplex PCR, and TCRdb holds only the in-frame ones, with some missing. The table includes 210,000 or so clones, 80% to 90% detected once. Sample: PBMCs or T cells enriched from blood (not recorded which). The receptor source for this set is a woman aged 25 to 39 who had been exposed to COVID-19.

The chain employs TRBV4-1 and TRBJ2-3, with TRBD2 identical over 12 bases. In germline, CDR1 is MGHRA, CDR2 YSYEKL. J was trimmed by 0 bases and V by 4 bases; bases with no gene match: 8. This CDR3 is built from 18 residues. The CDR3, as DNA: TGCGCCAGCAGCCCCGGACTAGCGGGAATCCCTAGCACAGATACGCAGTATTTT. Its protein is CASSPGLAGIPSTDTQYF.

V is TRBV24-1 and J is TRBJ2-1; D unclear. V lost 5 bases and J 10 bases, leaving 8 bases between the germline ends. CDR1 is KGHDR, CDR2 SFDVKD, per germline. There are 11 residues in the CDR3. CDR3 amino acids: CATSGVSEQFF. The CDR3 DNA sequence: TGTGCCACCAGTGGTGTATCCGAGCAGTTCTTC.

The gene calls are TRBV30 and TRBJ1-1; maybe TRBD1 (5 bases). Germline CDR1 is GTSNPN and CDR2 is SVGIG (reference sequence). The CDR3 consists of 13 residues. V lost 7 bases and J lost 5, with 17 bases in between. The CDR3 sequence: CASRGAELTEAFF. As DNA, the CDR3 is TGTGCCTCCCGTGGGGCCGAACTGACTGAAGCTTTCTTT.

This clone turned up a few times. V gene TRBV19 combines with J gene TRBJ2-3, with TRBD1 matching over 7 bases. This CDR3 is 15 amino acids long. Trimming took 3 bases from V and 2 from J; bases not matched to a gene: 5. Germline V gene data show CDR1 as LNHDA and CDR2 as SQIVND (reference sequence). Here the CDR3 reads CASSIQGTDTDTQYF. CDR3 DNA sequence: TGTGCCAGTAGTATCCAGGGGACAGACACAGATACGCAGTATTTT.

The chain has TRBV20-1 and TRBJ2-1, with 12 bases that match TRBD2. The V segment lost 3 bases and the J segment 2 bases; nucleotides outside the gene matches: 5. The CDR3 has 16 residues. Germline V gives CDR1 DFQATT, CDR2 SNEGSKA (reference sequence). This chain's CDR3 is CSASGASGRAYNEQFF. Written as DNA, the CDR3 is TGCAGTGCTAGTGGGGCTAGCGGGAGGGCCTACAATGAGCAGTTCTTC.

The chain links TRBV4-2 to TRBJ2-1, with TRBD2 identical over 11 bases. V trimming: 0 bases; J trimming: 6 bases; junction bases outside the gene matches: 10. Germline V lookup: CDR1 LGHNA, CDR2 YNFKEQ. This CDR3 has 18 amino acids. The CDR3 region is CASSQDRGSGRAGNEQFF. CDR3 coding DNA: TGTGCCAGCAGCCAAGATCGAGGTAGCGGGAGGGCCGGCAATGAGCAGTTCTTC.

The chain uses TRBV4-1 and TRBJ2-3, with 13 bases that match TRBD2. The CDR3 sequence is 18 residues long. Trimming at V came to 3 bases and at J to 1 base, leaving 7 bases not matched to a gene. Germline loops: CDR1 MGHRA, CDR2 YSYEKL. CDR3 sequence (DNA): TGCGCCAGCAGCCACCAACTAGCGGGAGGGCCTGGCACAGATACGCAGTATTTT. Residues: CASSHQLAGGPGTDTQYF.

The chain couples TRBV10-2 to TRBJ2-1; possibly TRBD1 for D (5 bases). The V end was cut by 5 bases, the J end by 2 bases, with 19 bases between. Germline values: CDR1 WSHSY, CDR2 SAAADI. This CDR3 has 17 residues. The CDR3 nucleotides are TGCGCCAGCAGTTCGCGCCCTGGGGCTTTCCCCTACAATGAGCAGTTCTTC. Amino acid sequence: CASSSRPGAFPYNEQFF.

V and J are TRBV5-4 and TRBJ2-5, with a tentative D call TRBD1 (6 bases). In germline, CDR1 is SGHNT, CDR2 YYREEE (reference sequence). Deletions cut 6 bases from V and 5 bases from J, with 17 bases between. The CDR3 consists of 14 residues. The CDR3 loop is CASMGAAQGETQYF. CDR3 sequence (DNA): TGTGCCAGCATGGGGGCGGCCCAGGGGGAGACCCAGTACTTC.

The V and J genes are TRBV27 and TRBJ2-1; TRBD2 is a possible D gene (5 bases). Germline V gene sequence: CDR1 MNHEY, CDR2 SMNVEV (reference sequence). Trimming cost V 6 bases and J 2 bases, with 11 bases left between them. The CDR3 runs 14 residues. The CDR3 nucleotides read TGTGCCAGCAGGGAGGAGGACGCCTACAATGAGCAGTTCTTC. The encoded protein is CASREEDAYNEQFF.

The rearrangement links TRBV5-1 to TRBJ1-5; D is unclear. There are 17 residues in the CDR3. The V gene's germline CDR1 is SGHRS and CDR2 YFSETQ. V lost 0 bases to trimming and J lost 0 bases, with 13 bases between them. Here the CDR3 DNA reads TGCGCCAGCAGCTTGGGCGCTGGGCCCACTAGCAATCAGCCCCAGCATTTT. Residues: CASSLGAGPTSNQPQHF.

The rearrangement uses TRBV6-5 and TRBJ2-7; 7 bases agree with TRBD2. CDR1 MNHEY and CDR2 SVGAGI come from the germline V gene. The CDR3 runs 14 residues. Germline trimming cut 5 bases from V and 3 bases from J; bases unmatched to any gene: 7. The CDR3 spells CASSSGSGFYEQYF. The DNA of the CDR3 is TGTGCCAGCAGTAGTGGTAGCGGGTTCTACGAGCAGTACTTC.

V is TRBV15 and J is TRBJ2-7; D is undetermined. Trimming pared 0 bases from V and 2 bases from J, leaving 5 bases between. CDR1 and CDR2 (germline): LNHNV, YYDKDF (reference sequence). This CDR3 is 13 amino acids long. The CDR3 DNA reads TGTGCCACCAGCAGAGATCTAGCCTACGAGCAGTACTTC. Amino acids: CATSRDLAYEQYF.

The CDR3 DNA reads TGTGCCAGCAGCTTTGGGAGGGAACGGGGCAATGAGCAGTTCTTC. Its protein product is CASSFGRERGNEQFF. The gene calls are TRBV7-3 and TRBJ2-1; 7 bases are shared with TRBD2. Germline V lookup: CDR1 SGHTA, CDR2 FQGTGA. The V gene end was trimmed by 3 bases and the J gene end by 6 bases; junction bases not matched to a gene: 8. The CDR3 has 15 amino acids.

The CDR3 here is CASSKAGQGYTGELFF. CDR3 bases: TGTGCCAGCAGCAAAGCGGGACAGGGGTACACCGGGGAGCTGTTTTTT. V usage is TRBV5-6 and J usage is TRBJ2-2; 10 bases are a match to TRBD1. Germline lookup yields CDR1 SGHDT and CDR2 YYEEEE. CDR3 length: 16 amino acids. V trimming: 4 bases; J trimming: 3 bases; junction bases outside the gene matches: 6.

The chain uses TRBV9 and TRBJ1-1; D perhaps matches TRBD1 (6 bases). Germline CDR1 SGDLS, CDR2 YYNGEE. V lost 0 bases, J lost 4 bases, and 13 bases lay in between. The CDR3 runs to 15 residues. In nucleotides, the CDR3 is TGTGCCAGCAGCGTAGATCAGGGGCGTTTCACTGAAGCTTTCTTT. Protein sequence: CASSVDQGRFTEAFF.

This clone occurred a few times. The rearrangement joins TRBV6-2 or TRBV6-3 to TRBJ1-3; 7 bases line up with TRBD1. The V gene's germline CDR1 is MNHEY and CDR2 SVGEGT. Losses at the gene ends were 5 bases for V and 2 bases for J; bases not matched to a gene: 3. This CDR3 spans 14 amino acids. CDR3 loop: CASSQGEAGNTIYF. CDR3 DNA sequence: TGTGCCAGCAGTCAGGGGGAAGCTGGAAACACCATATATTTT.

This clone was seen only a few times. V usage is TRBV27 and J usage is TRBJ1-2; TRBD1 agrees at 8 bases. This CDR3 has 14 amino acids. Germline trimming cut 5 bases from V and 11 bases from J; bases unmatched to any gene: 13. Germline V gene sequence: CDR1 MNHEY, CDR2 SMNVEV (reference sequence). The CDR3 is CASSLRTGLGGYTF. The CDR3 DNA sequence: TGTGCCAGCAGTCTTAGGACAGGGCTCGGTGGATACACCTTC.

V and J are TRBV12-3 or TRBV12-4 and TRBJ1-3; D gene unclear. This CDR3 has 13 residues. The ends were cut back, 3 bases at V and 6 bases at J, with 9 bases in the middle. CDR3 sequence reads: CASSFGPINTIYF. The CDR3 DNA sequence: TGTGCCAGCAGTTTTGGGCCGATAAACACCATATATTTT.

This sequence joins TRBV11-1 and TRBJ2-1; TRBD2 agrees at 9 bases. The germline gives CDR1 SGHAT, CDR2 FQDESV (reference sequence). The junction had 8 bases not matched to a gene; V was cut back by 4 bases and J by 10 bases. This CDR3 has 14 amino acids. CDR3 coding DNA: TGTGCCAGCAGCTCGGCTAGCGGGGTTGCGGAGCAGTTCTTC. This sequence encodes CASSSASGVAEQFF.

V is TRBV2 and J is TRBJ2-2, with 8 bases identical to TRBD1. In germline, CDR1 is SNHLY, CDR2 FYNNEI. The CDR3 is 17 residues long. V dropped 1 base and J dropped 5; count of bases not matched to a gene: 9. The CDR3 sequence: CASSEVRRTGITGELFF. As DNA, the CDR3 is TGTGCCAGCAGTGAAGTTCGGAGGACAGGGATTACCGGGGAGCTGTTTTTT.

This chain joins TRBV18 and TRBJ2-5; TRBD2 is a possible D gene (5 bases). This CDR3 is 17 amino acids long. In germline, CDR1 is KGHSH, CDR2 LQKENI. V was clipped by 4 bases and J by 5 bases, with 23 bases between them. The CDR3, as DNA: TGTGCCAGCTCACTTGCGGTGGGAGCGGCTACCAGGGAGACCCAGTACTTC. It yields the protein CASSLAVGAATRETQYF.